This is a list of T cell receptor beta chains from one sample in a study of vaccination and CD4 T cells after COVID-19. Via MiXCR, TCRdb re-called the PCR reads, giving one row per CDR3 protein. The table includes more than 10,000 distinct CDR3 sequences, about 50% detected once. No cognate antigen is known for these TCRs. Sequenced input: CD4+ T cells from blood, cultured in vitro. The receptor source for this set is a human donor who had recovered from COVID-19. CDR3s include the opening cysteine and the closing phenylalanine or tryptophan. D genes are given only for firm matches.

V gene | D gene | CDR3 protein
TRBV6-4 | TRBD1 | CASSLNRGVNEQFF
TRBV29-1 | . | CSVEFGSGWSEQYF
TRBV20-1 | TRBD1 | CSARDPRQGNTEAFF
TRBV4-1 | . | CASSHPGSPVTEAFF
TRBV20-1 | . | CSAIRLAKFDEQFF
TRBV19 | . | CASIDGGGTRQPQHF
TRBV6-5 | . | CASSDSVRGRLSNQPQHF
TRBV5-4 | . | CASSSRAGSTEQYF
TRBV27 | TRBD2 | CASSRTSGFPLVRTIDNEQFF
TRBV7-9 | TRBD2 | CASSLDAGAFYEQYF
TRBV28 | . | CASSLVSSYEQYF
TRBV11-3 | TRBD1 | CASSVGGKTYEQYF
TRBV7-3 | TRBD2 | CASSQLAGALANEQFF
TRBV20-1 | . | CSASVPGRLQETQYF
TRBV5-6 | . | CASSLGHTAKNIQYF
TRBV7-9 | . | CASSLGVEQYF
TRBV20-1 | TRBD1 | CSAIPGTGYGYTF